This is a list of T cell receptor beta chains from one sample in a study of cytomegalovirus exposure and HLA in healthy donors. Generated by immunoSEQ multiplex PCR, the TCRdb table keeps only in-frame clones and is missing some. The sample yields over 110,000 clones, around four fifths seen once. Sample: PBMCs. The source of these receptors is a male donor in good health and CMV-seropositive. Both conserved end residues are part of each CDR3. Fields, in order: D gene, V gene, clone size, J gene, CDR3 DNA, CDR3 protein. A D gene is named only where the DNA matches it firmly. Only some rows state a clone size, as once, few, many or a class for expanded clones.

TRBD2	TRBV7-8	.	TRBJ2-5	TGTGCCAGCAGCCCCCTTCGGACTAGCGGGGGGATTGGGCAGTACTTC	CASSPLRTSGGIGQYF
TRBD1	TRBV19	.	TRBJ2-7	TGTGCCGGCGCCTTCGACCAGGGGGCCTACGAGCAGTACTTC	CAGAFDQGAYEQYF
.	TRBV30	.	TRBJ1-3	TGTGCCTGCCACCCCCCCTGGGCCTTTGGGGGAAACACCATATATTTT	CACHPPWAFGGNTIYF
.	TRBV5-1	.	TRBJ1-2	TGCGCCAGCAGCTTATCCCTGCCGACTAGCTTCAACTATGGCTACACCTTC	CASSLSLPTSFNYGYTF
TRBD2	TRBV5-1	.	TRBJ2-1	TGCGCCAGCAGCCCCGACCGACTAGCGGGGTACAATGAGCAGTTCTTC	CASSPDRLAGYNEQFF
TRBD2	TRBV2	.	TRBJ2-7	TGTGCCAGCAGTGAAGAAGCGGGGACTTACGAGCAGTACTTC	CASSEEAGTYEQYF
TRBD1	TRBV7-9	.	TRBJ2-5	TGTGCCAGCAGCTTTCGGACAGGGTTGTACCAAGAGACCCAGTACTTC	CASSFRTGLYQETQYF
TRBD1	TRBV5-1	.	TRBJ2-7	TGCGCCAGCAGCCCGGGACAGCGTAGTCCCGAGCAGTACTTC	CASSPGQRSPEQYF
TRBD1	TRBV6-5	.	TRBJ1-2	TGTGCCAGCAGTTACCCCCACGGGACAGGGTATGGCTACACCTTC	CASSYPHGTGYGYTF
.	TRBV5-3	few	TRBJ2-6	TGTGCCAGAAGTAAGCAGGGGTTCTCTGGGGCCAACGTCCTGACTTTC	CARSKQGFSGANVLTF
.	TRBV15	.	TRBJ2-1	TGTGCCACCAGCAGAGTGGATCGGAGCAATGAGCAGTTCTTC	CATSRVDRSNEQFF
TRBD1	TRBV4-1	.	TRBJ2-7	TGCGCCAGCAGCAACGGACAGGGCTACGAGCAGTACTTC	CASSNGQGYEQYF
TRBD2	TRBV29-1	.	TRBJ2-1	TGCAGCGTTGAAGCCGGTGGTAGCGGGAGGACCTATTACAATGAGCAGTTCTTC	CSVEAGGSGRTYYNEQFF
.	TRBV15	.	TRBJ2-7	TGTGCCACCAGCAGAGATCTAGTCGAGGACGAGCAGTACTTC	CATSRDLVEDEQYF
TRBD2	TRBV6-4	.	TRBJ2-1	TGTGCCAGCAGTGACCGGCTAGCGGGGCCGGGAGGGCAGTTCTTC	CASSDRLAGPGGQFF